Shown below are 29 T cell receptor beta chains from a single sample sequenced in a study of spatial heterogeneity in lung cancer. TCRdb reprocessed the 5' RACE reads with MiXCR, giving one entry per CDR3 protein. The table shows around 110,000 distinct CDR3 sequences, with 10% to 15% occurring only once. Time point meaning: blood at routine non-recurrence follow-up after resection. Whole RNA came from tumor, nontumor lung or frozen PBMC and was sequenced without being sorted. The input for sequencing was PBMCs, taken at follow-up. Receptors were obtained from a male donor with early-stage non-small cell lung cancer.

The V call is TRBV20-1, the J call TRBJ1-3; D is unresolved. The V and J ends lost 3 bases and 0 bases respectively, with 6 bases between them. Germline values: CDR1 DFQATT, CDR2 SNEGSKA (reference sequence). The CDR3 loop spans 13 amino acids. The CDR3 here is CSASADSGNTIYF. The CDR3 DNA is TGCAGTGCTAGTGCAGACTCTGGAAACACCATATATTTT.

This clonotype was counted only a few times. The CDR3 loop reads CASSQAGGYYGYTF. The CDR3 DNA follows: TGTGCCAGCAGCCAAGCGGGAGGGTACTATGGCTACACCTTC. The chain combines TRBV3-1 with TRBJ1-2; D uncertain. Germline lookup yields CDR1 LGHDT and CDR2 YNNKEL (reference sequence). The CDR3 is made up of 14 amino acids. V lost 1 base to trimming and J lost 3 bases, with 9 bases between them.

This rearrangement joins TRBV18 to TRBJ2-2; D not resolved. Trimming shortened V by 2 bases and J by 6 bases, and 4 bases separated the two germline ends. Germline-derived CDR1 and CDR2 are KGHSH and LQKENI. The CDR3 loop spans 12 amino acids. CDR3 sequence (DNA): TGTGCCAGCTCACCAACGCCCGGGGAGCTGTTTTTT. Translation gives CASSPTPGELFF. The whole variable domain, remainder taken from reference TRBV18 and TRBJ2-2, is NAGVMQNPRHLVRRRGQEARLRCSPMKGHSHVYWYRQLPEEGLKFMVYLQKENIIDESGMPKERFSAEFPKEGPSILRIQQVVRGDSAAYFCASSPTPGELFFGEGSRLTVL.

Only a few counts were recorded for this clonotype. This chain joins TRBV7-8 and TRBJ2-3; D is perhaps TRBD1 or TRBD2 (5 bases each). V gave up 5 bases and J gave up 6 bases, with 21 bases separating them. Germline lookup yields CDR1 SGHVS and CDR2 FQNEAQ. The CDR3 is made up of 16 amino acids. DNA of the CDR3: TGTGCCAGCAGCCTTCCCTTGGGGGTTCTAAGGGATACGCAGTATTTT. Residues: CASSLPLGVLRDTQYF.

The rearrangement uses TRBV30 and TRBJ2-1; D may match TRBD1 or TRBD2 (6 bases each). The CDR3 has 13 amino acids. Between the trimmed V and J ends, which lost 4 bases and 10 bases, there was a span of 17 bases. Germline loops: CDR1 GTSNPN, CDR2 SVGIG (reference sequence). CDR3 loop: CAWNTRRGEEQFF. DNA of the CDR3: TGTGCCTGGAATACCAGAAGGGGGGAAGAGCAGTTCTTC.

This clonotype occurred many times. As DNA, the CDR3 is TGTGCCAGCAGCCCCGGGTCCTTAGGGTCCTACGAGCAGTACTTC. Its translation is CASSPGSLGSYEQYF. This sequence joins TRBV7-6 and TRBJ2-7, with D unresolved. The germline gives CDR1 SGHVS, CDR2 FNYEAQ. V gave up 5 bases and J gave up 1 base, with 15 bases separating them. The CDR3 contains 15 residues. The full variable domain, with the rest looked up from reference TRBV7-6 and TRBJ2-7, is GAGVSQSPRYKVTKRGQDVALRCDPISGHVSLYWYRQALGQGPEFLTYFNYEAQQDKSGLPNDRFSAERPEGSISTLTIQRTEQRDSAMYRCASSPGSLGSYEQYFGPGTRLTVT.

This clonotype appeared once. The chain carries TRBV5-4 and TRBJ2-7, with D hard to call. The CDR3 covers 13 residues. Germline CDR1 and CDR2: SGHNT and YYREEE (reference sequence). Trimming removed 2 bases from V and 0 bases from J, with 6 bases in between. The CDR3 DNA sequence: TGTGCCAGCAGCTTTCCGCACTCCTACGAGCAGTACTTC. It is translated as CASSFPHSYEQYF.

This clonotype was found a few times. The rearrangement joins TRBV12-5 to TRBJ2-1; D is perhaps TRBD2 (5 bases). Germline lookup yields CDR1 LGHNT and CDR2 FRNRAP. The ends were cut back, 7 bases at V and 5 bases at J, with 15 bases in the middle. This CDR3 contains 14 residues. CDR3 in amino acids: CASAPEGSNNEQFF. The CDR3 region has the DNA TGTGCTAGTGCCCCAGAGGGCAGCAACAATGAGCAGTTCTTC.

The rearrangement links TRBV7-2 to TRBJ2-4; the D gene is possibly TRBD2 (6 bases). The CDR3 loop spans 15 amino acids. Per the germline V gene, CDR1 is SGHTA and CDR2 is FQGNSA. Trimming left V 0 bases short and J 6 bases short, with 12 bases between. CDR3 nucleotides: TGTGCCAGCAGCTTAGCGGAGGGGATCGGAAACATTCAGTACTTC. Amino acid sequence: CASSLAEGIGNIQYF.

In its sample, this clonotype was seen many times. The V call is TRBV29-1, the J call TRBJ1-2; possibly TRBD1 for D (5 bases). The germline V and J ends were trimmed by 6 bases and 4 bases, with 6 bases remaining between them. Germline values: CDR1 SQVTM, CDR2 ANQGSEA. The CDR3 extends over 10 amino acids. CDR3 coding DNA: TGCAGCGTCGACAGCTATGGCTACACCTTC. Protein product: CSVDSYGYTF.

The chain links TRBV6-6 to TRBJ1-4; 9 bases are a match to TRBD1. In germline, CDR1 is MNHNY, CDR2 SVGAGI (reference sequence). Trimming cost V 6 bases and J 0 bases; bases outside gene matches: 14. This CDR3 spans 19 amino acids. The CDR3 nucleotides are TGTGCCAGCAGAAATCTCGCCGGACAGGGGCGGGCAACTAATGAAAAACTGTTTTTT. Its protein is CASRNLAGQGRATNEKLFF.

This clonotype was seen only a few times. The chain is built from TRBV10-3 and TRBJ1-1; D is possibly TRBD1 (6 bases). The germline V and J ends were trimmed by 6 bases and 7 bases, with 15 bases remaining between them. CDR1 is ENHRY and CDR2 is SYGVKD in the germline V gene. CDR3 size: 13 residues. CDR3 sequence reads: CAISPGTQNEAFF. The CDR3 bases are TGTGCCATCAGCCCCGGGACACAAAATGAAGCTTTCTTT.

In this sample, this clonotype turned up a few times. The V gene is TRBV10-3, the J gene TRBJ2-3; unclear D gene. CDR3 length: 13 residues. Trimming left V 10 bases short and J 5 bases short, with 16 bases between. Germline lookup yields CDR1 ENHRY and CDR2 SYGVKD. In DNA form, the CDR3 reads TGTGCCACCAGAGTCGCGGCCCAAGATACGCAGTATTTT. Translated: CATRVAAQDTQYF.

The DNA of the CDR3 is TGCGCCAGCAGCCTTGACTCAAACTCTGGAAACACCATATATTTT. Translation gives CASSLDSNSGNTIYF. This sequence joins TRBV5-1 and TRBJ1-3; D unclear. The CDR3 extends over 15 amino acids. Germline V gene sequence: CDR1 SGHRS, CDR2 YFSETQ. Between the trimmed V and J ends, which lost 4 bases and 0 bases, there was a span of 11 bases.

This clonotype appeared many times. The chain has TRBV7-2 and TRBJ2-3, with unresolved D. The CDR3 loop spans 17 amino acids. In germline, CDR1 is SGHTA, CDR2 FQGNSA. The V end was cut by 0 bases, the J end by 8 bases, with 21 bases between. The CDR3 coding sequence is TGTGCCAGCAGCTTAGCGCGGATCCCCTCCTTGGGTGGTACGCAGTATTTT. It translates to CASSLARIPSLGGTQYF.

This rearrangement joins TRBV7-9 to TRBJ2-7; possible D gene TRBD1, 6 bases. There are 16 residues in the CDR3. Germline CDR1 is SEHNR and CDR2 is FQNEAQ (reference sequence). Trimming left V 5 bases short and J 1 base short, with 18 bases between. The CDR3 region is CASSPTPLQGSYEQYF. The CDR3 region has the DNA TGTGCCAGCAGCCCTACCCCATTACAGGGATCCTACGAGCAGTACTTC.

Note on this clonotype: The junction departs from germline at one end; a sequencing error may be responsible. The chain employs TRBV2 and TRBJ1-4, with D perhaps TRBD1 (6 bases). This CDR3 is built from 15 residues. The V gene's germline CDR1 is SNHLY and CDR2 FYNNEI. Here the CDR3 reads CVSYSDGQINEKLFF. The CDR3 DNA sequence: TGTGTCAGCTACTCAGATGGACAGATTAATGAAAAACTGTTTTTT.

The gene calls are TRBV5-1 and TRBJ2-3; D remains ambiguous. Trimming shortened V by 4 bases and J by 7 bases, and 13 bases separated the two germline ends. The germline V gene encodes CDR1 SGHRS and CDR2 YFSETQ. This CDR3 has 13 amino acids. The CDR3 nucleotides read TGCGCCAGCAGCAACCCCACTACGCATACGCAGTATTTT. Translated, it gives CASSNPTTHTQYF.

The chain joins TRBV5-1 to TRBJ2-5; TRBD1 might be the D (6 bases). This CDR3 is 13 amino acids long. The V end lost 4 bases, the J end lost 4 bases, and 11 bases lay between the germline ends. Germline V gives CDR1 SGHRS, CDR2 YFSETQ. The CDR3, as DNA: TGCGCCAGCAGCGGAACAGGGTTAGAGACCCAGTACTTC. Its translation: CASSGTGLETQYF.

The V and J genes are TRBV6-5 and TRBJ2-2; perhaps TRBD2 as D (5 bases). From germline, CDR1 is MNHEY and CDR2 SVGAGI. The CDR3 has 14 residues. V lost 6 bases and J 3 bases, leaving 11 bases between the germline ends. As DNA, the CDR3 is TGTGCCAGCAGAATCGGGGTAGACACCGGGGAGCTGTTTTTT. Protein sequence: CASRIGVDTGELFF.

This clonotype was recorded at least ten times. The J gene is TRBJ2-5, the V gene TRBV7-9, with D hard to call. The germline CDR1 and CDR2 sequences are SEHNR and FQNEAQ (reference sequence). Trimming stripped 3 bases from V and 1 base from J, with 3 bases between. The CDR3 has 12 amino acids. This CDR3 reads CASSFLQETQYF. In nucleotides, the CDR3 is TGTGCCAGCAGCTTTCTCCAAGAGACCCAGTACTTC.

This chain connects TRBV5-1 to TRBJ1-1, with D perhaps matching TRBD1 (5 bases). The V end was cut by 7 bases, the J end by 4 bases, with 20 bases between. Per germline, CDR1 SGHRS and CDR2 YFSETQ. The CDR3 is 15 residues long. This CDR3 is CASHSGFDSFTEAFF. CDR3 DNA sequence: TGCGCCAGCCATAGCGGCTTCGACAGTTTCACTGAAGCTTTCTTT.

This clonotype was found a few times. V is TRBV21-1 and J is TRBJ2-1; TRBD2 was called by the table and not checked on the DNA. TRBV21-1 has pseudogene status. The CDR3 has 15 residues. CDR3 DNA: TGTGCCAGCAGCAAAGGGGGGGGACTCTACAATGAGCAGTTCTTC. Residues: CASSKGGGLYNEQFF.

This clonotype was found many times. The chain links TRBV29-1 to TRBJ1-3; 10 nucleotides agree with TRBD1. The CDR3 length is 11 residues. The V gene's germline CDR1 is SQVTM and CDR2 ANQGSEA. In DNA, the CDR3 is TGCGGGACAGGGGCAGGAAACACCATATATTTT. It specifies CGTGAGNTIYF.

This clonotype has only a few counts. The chain couples TRBV5-1 to TRBJ1-2; tentative D call: TRBD1 (6 bases). Germline CDR1 SGHRS, CDR2 YFSETQ. The CDR3 is 15 residues long. The ends were cut back, 3 bases at V and 6 bases at J, with 18 bases in the middle. Here the CDR3 DNA reads TGCGCCAGCAGCTCCGCCCTACAGGGAGTTGATGGCTACACCTTC. It codes for CASSSALQGVDGYTF.

This clonotype showed up many times. V and J are TRBV10-3 and TRBJ2-7; 7 bases are shared with TRBD1. V trimming: 4 bases; J trimming: 2 bases; junction bases outside the gene matches: 5. The CDR3 contains 14 residues. CDR1 and CDR2 from the germline V gene are ENHRY and SYGVKD. In DNA, the CDR3 is TGTGCCATCAGTGCAGGGACAGCAGCCTACGAGCAGTACTTC. It translates to CAISAGTAAYEQYF.

This clonotype was detected many times. At one boundary the junction diverges from the germline segment, which might be a read error. V gene TRBV7-3 combines with J gene TRBJ1-4, with a possible D match to TRBD1 (5 bases). The CDR3 sequence is 15 residues long. Germline lookup yields CDR1 SGHTA and CDR2 FQGTGA. CDR3: CASSLTGATNEKLFF. Here the CDR3 DNA reads TGTGCCAGCAGCTTAACTGGGGCAACCAATGAAAAACTGTTTTTT.

This clonotype was counted many times. The chain has TRBV2 and TRBJ1-6; D is uncertain. V was trimmed by 8 bases and J by 5 bases, leaving 10 bases between them. There are 13 residues in the CDR3. Per germline, CDR1 SNHLY and CDR2 FYNNEI. The CDR3 DNA reads as TGTGCCAGCCGGAGCCTCGATAATTCACCCCTCCACTTT. This gives the protein CASRSLDNSPLHF.

This clonotype has only a few counts. The chain joins TRBV4-2 to TRBJ1-6; possible D gene TRBD1, 5 bases. From germline, CDR1 is LGHNA and CDR2 YNFKEQ. CDR3 size: 18 residues. V was trimmed by 0 bases and J by 0 bases, leaving 12 bases between them. Here the CDR3 reads CASSQDAGVGSYNSPLHF. The CDR3 DNA is TGTGCCAGCAGCCAAGACGCGGGGGTCGGCTCCTATAATTCACCCCTCCACTTT.